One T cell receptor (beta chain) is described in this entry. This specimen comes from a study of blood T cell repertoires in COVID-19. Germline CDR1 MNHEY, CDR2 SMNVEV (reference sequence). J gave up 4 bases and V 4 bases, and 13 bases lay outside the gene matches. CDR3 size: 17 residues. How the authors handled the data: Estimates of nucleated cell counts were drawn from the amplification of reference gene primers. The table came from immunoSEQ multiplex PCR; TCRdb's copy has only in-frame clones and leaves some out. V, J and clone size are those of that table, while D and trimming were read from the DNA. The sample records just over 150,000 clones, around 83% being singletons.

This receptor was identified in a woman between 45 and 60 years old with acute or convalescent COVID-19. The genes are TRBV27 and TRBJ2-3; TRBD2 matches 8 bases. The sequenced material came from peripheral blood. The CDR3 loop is CASSWELAVRSPDTQYF. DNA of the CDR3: TGTGCCAGCAGTTGGGAACTAGCGGTTCGCAGCCCAGATACGCAGTATTTT.